This T cell receptor beta chain comes out of a study of T cells after yellow fever vaccination. Study in general: Each low-cell-number fraction was prepared by means of SMART-Seq v4 Ultra Low Input.

This clonotype appeared many times. From the 5' RACE reads, TCRdb called clonotypes with MiXCR, one entry per CDR3 protein. The sample yields 100,000 to 150,000 distinct CDR3 sequences, 8% to 10% seen once. Trimming pared 0 bases from V and 3 bases from J, leaving 18 bases between. From germline, CDR1 is MNHEY and CDR2 SVGAGI. The length of the CDR3 is 17 residues. The V and J genes are TRBV6-5 and TRBJ2-7, with D perhaps TRBD1 (6 bases). Sample: CD8+ T cells sorted from PBMCs, taken on the day of the yellow fever booster vaccination. This clonotype originated in a man aged 18 to 30 who received the YFV17D yellow fever vaccine. The CDR3 region has the DNA TGTGCCAGCAGTTACTCGATTGGGATCAGGGGTAACTACGAGCAGTACTTC. Translation gives CASSYSIGIRGNYEQYF.